This section outlines one T cell receptor beta chain sequence together with its context. Its antigen is not known. As every portion of the isolated RNA was reverse transcribed, the sequencing read expressed TCRB transcripts. The assay was immunoSEQ multiplex PCR, and TCRdb's table has in-frame clones only and misses some. The data hold 200,000 to 250,000 clones, with over 65% observed a single time. CD4+ cells of the naive, central memory, regulatory and stem cell-like memory types were sorted via CD45RO/CCR7/CD25/CD127/CD95/CD27. The data were taken from a study of beta chain features in type 1 diabetes. As for the study in general: Patients and healthy donors were similar in age, gender and cell yields.

Findings of the study overall: Type 1 diabetes patients showed fewer insertions and more deletions at VDJ junctions. Any PCR bias toward short templates would affect both groups alike.

The clonotype was recovered from a man aged 25 to 40 in good health. Sequencing was done on a sample of naive CD4+ T cells from blood.

CDR3: CGDSYSSYNEQFF. The CDR3 DNA reads TGTGGGGACAGCTACAGCTCCTACAATGAGCAGTTCTTC. The rearrangement joins TRBV5-8 to TRBJ2-1; 7 bases agree with TRBD1. This CDR3 has 13 residues. Germline V gene data show CDR1 as SGHTS and CDR2 as YDEGEE.